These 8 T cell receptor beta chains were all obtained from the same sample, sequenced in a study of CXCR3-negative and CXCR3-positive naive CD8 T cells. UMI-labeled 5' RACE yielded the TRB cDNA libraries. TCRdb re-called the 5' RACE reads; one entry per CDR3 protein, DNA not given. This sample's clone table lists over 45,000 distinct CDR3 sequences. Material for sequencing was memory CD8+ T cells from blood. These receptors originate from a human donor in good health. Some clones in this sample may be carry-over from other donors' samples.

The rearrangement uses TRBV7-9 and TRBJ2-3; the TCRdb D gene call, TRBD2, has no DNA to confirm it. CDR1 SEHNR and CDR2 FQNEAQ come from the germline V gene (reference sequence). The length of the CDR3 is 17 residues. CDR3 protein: CASSFLGGRASTDTQYF.

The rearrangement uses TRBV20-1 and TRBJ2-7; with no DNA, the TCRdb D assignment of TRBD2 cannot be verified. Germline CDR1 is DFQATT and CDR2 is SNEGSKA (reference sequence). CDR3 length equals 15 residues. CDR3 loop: CSARAAERGVYEQYF.

CDR3: CASSLRGKNIQYF. The V gene is TRBV5-4, the J gene TRBJ2-4; TCRdb names TRBD1, which stays unverified in the absence of DNA. The CDR3 has 13 residues. Germline values: CDR1 SGHNT, CDR2 YYREEE (reference sequence).

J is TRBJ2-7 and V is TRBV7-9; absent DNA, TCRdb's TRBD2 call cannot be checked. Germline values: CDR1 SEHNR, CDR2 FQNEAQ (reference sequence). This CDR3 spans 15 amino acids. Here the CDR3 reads CASSPLTQAEYEQYF.

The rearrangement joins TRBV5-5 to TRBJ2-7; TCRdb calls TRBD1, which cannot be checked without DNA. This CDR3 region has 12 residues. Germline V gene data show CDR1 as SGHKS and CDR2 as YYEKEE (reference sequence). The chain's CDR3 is CASSTGGYEQYF.

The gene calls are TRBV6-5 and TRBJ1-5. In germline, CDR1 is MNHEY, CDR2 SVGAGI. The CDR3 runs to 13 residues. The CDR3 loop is CASSPISQATQHF.

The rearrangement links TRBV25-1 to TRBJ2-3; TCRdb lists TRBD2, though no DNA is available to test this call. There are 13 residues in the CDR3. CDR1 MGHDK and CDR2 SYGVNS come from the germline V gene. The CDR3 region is CASSSGSTDTQYF.

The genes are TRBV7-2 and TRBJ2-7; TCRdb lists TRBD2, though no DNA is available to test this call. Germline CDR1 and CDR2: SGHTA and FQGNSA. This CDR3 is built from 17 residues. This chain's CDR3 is CASSYTTGRGYLYEQYF.